This T cell receptor beta chain derives from a study of T cells in Graves' hyperthyroidism and ophthalmopathy. Regarding the study as a whole: Ophthalmopathy and stable hyperthyroidism were told apart by a 13 V-J model.

CDR3 length: 16 residues. Losses at the gene ends were 5 bases for V and 0 bases for J; bases not matched to a gene: 7. RNA transcripts served as the template for amplifying TCR beta CDR3 regions. Initially, a first-round RT-PCR of the TCR CDR3 employed the HTBI primer set. One entry per CDR3 protein, called by TCRdb with MiXCR from the multiplex PCR reads. The sample gives just under 750,000 distinct CDR3 sequences, over 35% of which show up once; more than 25% is in the top ten. Turning to this clonotype: Its antigen is still unknown.

Graves' hyperthyroidism without ophthalmopathy progression within 18 months was termed stable. V is TRBV12-3 or TRBV12-4 and J is TRBJ1-5; 7 positions agree with TRBD1. The source of this sequence is a middle-aged woman with Graves' hyperthyroidism. Sequenced material: blood. CDR3 sequence reads: CASSPTTGYSNQPQHF. The DNA of the CDR3 is TGTGCCAGCAGTCCGACGACAGGGTATAGCAATCAGCCCCAGCATTTT.